This TCR beta chain came from a study of blood T cell repertoires in COVID-19. About the research overall: Samples representing acute and convalescent COVID-19 were sourced from the United States, Italy and Spain. Sources were T cells, B-cell-depleted T cells, or PBMCs; the material itself was cDNA or gDNA.

Original data processing: For nucleated cells, counts were estimated from reference gene primer amplification. Sequencing used immunoSEQ multiplex PCR; TCRdb keeps in-frame clones, though not all of them. The V and J calls and the clone size are those of that table, but D and trimming were determined from the DNA. The sample consists of approximately 270,000 clones, approximately 88% of them appearing once. Germline CDR1 reads MDHEN; CDR2 reads SYDVKM. This CDR3 is 15 amino acids long. The ends were cut back, 5 bases at V and 2 bases at J, with 15 bases in the middle. This TCR came from a woman between 25 and 40 years old with COVID-19, enrolled during active disease. V and J are TRBV28 and TRBJ2-5, with D possibly being TRBD1 (5 bases). The sequencing sample was made of peripheral blood. This chain's CDR3 is CASSPMLTAQETQYF. CDR3 nucleotide sequence: TGTGCCAGCAGTCCTATGCTGACAGCTCAAGAGACCCAGTACTTC.